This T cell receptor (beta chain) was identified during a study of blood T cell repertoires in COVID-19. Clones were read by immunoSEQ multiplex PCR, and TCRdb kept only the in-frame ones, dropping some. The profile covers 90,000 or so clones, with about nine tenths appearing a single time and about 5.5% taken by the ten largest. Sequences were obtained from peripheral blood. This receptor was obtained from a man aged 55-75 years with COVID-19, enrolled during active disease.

The CDR3 is CASSPRTGRNEQFF. The CDR3 bases are TGTGCCAGTAGTCCCCGGACGGGGAGAAATGAGCAGTTCTTC. The chain employs TRBV19 and TRBJ2-1; possible D gene TRBD2, 5 bases. CDR3 length: 14 residues. Trimming pared 5 bases from V and 7 bases from J, leaving 15 bases between. Germline CDR1 reads LNHDA; CDR2 reads SQIVND (reference sequence).